Below, 6 T cell receptor beta chains from the same sample are listed, as sequenced in a study of ipilimumab plus nivolumab after autologous stem cell transplantation. The assay was immunoSEQ multiplex PCR, and TCRdb's table has in-frame clones only and misses some. Among 9,500 to 10,000 clones listed, 55% to 75% were seen once. Sequenced here: PBMCs, sampled in a trial of ipilimumab plus nivolumab as post-transplant consolidation. These receptors all stem from a female donor with multiple myeloma.

The V gene is TRBV10-1, the J gene TRBJ1-4, with 7 bases aligning to TRBD1. This CDR3 contains 14 residues. V lost 4 bases and J lost 7; bases outside the gene matches: 6. The germline V gene encodes CDR1 WNHNN and CDR2 SYGVQD (reference sequence). The CDR3 sequence: CASSGTGGTEKLFF. DNA for the CDR3: TGCGCCAGCAGTGGGACAGGCGGAACTGAAAAACTGTTTTTT.

In this sample, this clone turned up a few times. The chain employs TRBV6-5 and TRBJ2-7; weak D call: TRBD2 (5 bases). Germline CDR1 and CDR2: MNHEY and SVGAGI. The CDR3 length is 12 residues. V lost 5 bases, J lost 4 bases, and 9 bases lay in between. This CDR3 reads CASSEPGYEQYF. CDR3 nucleotide sequence: TGTGCCAGCAGTGAACCGGGATACGAGCAGTACTTC.

The chain joins TRBV18 to TRBJ2-3; 8 bases line up with TRBD1. Looked up from germline, CDR1 is KGHSH and CDR2 is LQKENI. The J segment lost 2 bases and the V segment lost 0 bases, leaving 10 bases of the junction unmatched. The CDR3 consists of 18 residues. The CDR3 loop reads CASSPPSDRVISTDTQYF. The CDR3 bases are TGTGCCAGCTCACCACCGTCGGACAGGGTAATATCCACAGATACGCAGTATTTT.

The genes are TRBV19 and TRBJ2-1; D possibly matches TRBD1 or TRBD2 (5 bases each). Trimming left V 9 bases short and J 10 bases short, with 13 bases between. The germline V gene encodes CDR1 LNHDA and CDR2 SQIVND (reference sequence). The length of the CDR3 is 11 residues. The CDR3 spells CASTRGREQFF. The DNA of the CDR3 is TGTGCCAGCACTAGGGGCAGAGAGCAGTTCTTC.

The chain is built from TRBV5-4 and TRBJ2-7, with D uncertain. Germline CDR1 SGHNT, CDR2 YYREEE (reference sequence). V was shortened by 2 bases and J by 6 bases, with 12 bases between the two germline ends. This CDR3 spans 13 amino acids. In nucleotides, the CDR3 is TGTGCCAGCAGCTTCCAACGCTTTCCCGAGCAGTACTTC. Residues: CASSFQRFPEQYF.

The rearrangement uses TRBV10-1 and TRBJ2-3, with TRBD2 matching 9 bases. Looked up from germline, CDR1 is WNHNN and CDR2 is SYGVQD (reference sequence). The CDR3 runs 13 residues. V gave up 3 bases and J gave up 6 bases; unmatched junction bases: 1. CDR3 bases: TGCGCCAGCAGTGATACTAGCGGGGATACGCAGTATTTT. This gives the protein CASSDTSGDTQYF.